This TCR beta chain was observed in a study of blood T cell repertoires in COVID-19. About the research overall: Spain, Italy and the United States supplied samples that represented acute and convalescent COVID-19.

Per the authors' pipeline: Reference gene primers were amplified, and this amplification served to estimate nucleated cell counts. The data were produced by immunoSEQ multiplex PCR, yet TCRdb's version contains in-frame clones alone and is incomplete. From that table come the V and J calls and clone size; the DNA was used to work out D and trimming. Here the sample spans 300,000 to 400,000 clones, 88% being singletons. Seattle patients were enrolled while actively infected and followed longitudinally. The V gene end was trimmed by 6 bases and the J gene end by 5 bases; junction bases not matched to a gene: 9. Germline lookup yields CDR1 KGHSH and CDR2 LQKENI. The CDR3 has 14 amino acids.

V is TRBV18 and J is TRBJ2-5, with 7 positions matching TRBD1. Sequenced input: peripheral blood. The clonotype originates from a woman aged 70-85 years with COVID-19, enrolled during active disease. In DNA form, the CDR3 reads TGTGCCAGCTCCCGGGACAGAGGGATTGAGACCCAGTACTTC. This encodes CASSRDRGIETQYF. Together with reference TRBV18 and TRBJ2-5, the CDR3 gives the full variable domain: NAGVMQNPRHLVRRRGQEARLRCSPMKGHSHVYWYRQLPEEGLKFMVYLQKENIIDESGMPKERFSAEFPKEGPSILRIQQVVRGDSAAYFCASSRDRGIETQYFGPGTRLLVL.